This entry features one TCR beta chain sequence. Its antigen is not known. This entry comes from a study of cytomegalovirus exposure and HLA in healthy donors. Overall study results and limits: Later analysis revealed greater clonal expansion in HLA-associated TCR beta chains than in equally common others. As a later analysis showed, a missense DCLRE1C variant was linked to trimming of TCR beta V- and J-genes. On later analysis, the bulk of CMV-associated TCR beta chains appeared to be HLA-restricted.

The germline V gene encodes CDR1 KGHSH and CDR2 LQKENI. The ends lost 4 bases at V and 4 bases at J; junction bases unmatched: 5. The CDR3 extends over 15 amino acids. PCR amplification relied on 60 Vbeta primers (plus 13 Jbeta primers). The method was immunoSEQ multiplex PCR; TCRdb's version includes in-frame clones alone and lacks a portion of them. Among a few hundred thousand clones listed, around three quarters were seen once. The chain couples TRBV18 to TRBJ2-1, with 9 nucleotides matching TRBD1. This receptor was taken from a man aged 35 to 55 in good health and CMV-seronegative. The source material was PBMCs. CDR3 region: CASSLGQGTYNEQFF. The CDR3 DNA reads TGTGCCAGCTCACTTGGACAGGGGACGTACAATGAGCAGTTCTTC.